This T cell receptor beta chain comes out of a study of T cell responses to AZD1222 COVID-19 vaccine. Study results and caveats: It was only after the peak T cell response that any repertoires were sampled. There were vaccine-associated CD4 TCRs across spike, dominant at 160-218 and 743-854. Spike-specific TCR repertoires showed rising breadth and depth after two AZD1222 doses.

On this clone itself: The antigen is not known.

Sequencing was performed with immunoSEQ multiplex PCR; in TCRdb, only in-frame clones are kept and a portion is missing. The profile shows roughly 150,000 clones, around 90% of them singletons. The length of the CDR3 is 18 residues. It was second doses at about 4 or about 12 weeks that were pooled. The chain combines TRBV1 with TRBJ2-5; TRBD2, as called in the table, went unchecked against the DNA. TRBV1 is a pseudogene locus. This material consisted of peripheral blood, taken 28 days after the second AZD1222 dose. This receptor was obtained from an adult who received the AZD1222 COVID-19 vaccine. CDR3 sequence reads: CTSSQDRISGVPGETQYF. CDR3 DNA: TGCACCAGCAGCCAAGATCGGATTAGCGGGGTCCCGGGAGAGACCCAGTACTTC.